This note documents a single TCR beta chain sequence. From the PCR reads, TCRdb called clonotypes with MiXCR, one entry per CDR3 protein. The sample consists of around 12,000 distinct CDR3 sequences, roughly half of them appearing once. The data derive from a study of esophageal squamous cell carcinoma under preoperative chemotherapy. The germline CDR1 and CDR2 sequences are MNHNS and SASEGT. The CDR3 spans 15 residues. The V segment lost 4 bases and the J segment 1 base; nucleotides outside the gene matches: 4. Time point indicated: before preoperative PTX-NDP chemotherapy. This chain links TRBV6-1 with TRBJ2-1; 7 bases map to TRBD2. This receptor was obtained from a human donor with esophageal squamous cell carcinoma. The donor label of this sample is uncertain. The material was obtained from a patient given preoperative chemotherapy. The CDR3 DNA reads as TGTGCCAGCAGTGCGCTAGCGGAATCCTACAATGAGCAGTTCTTC. This codes for CASSALAESYNEQFF.